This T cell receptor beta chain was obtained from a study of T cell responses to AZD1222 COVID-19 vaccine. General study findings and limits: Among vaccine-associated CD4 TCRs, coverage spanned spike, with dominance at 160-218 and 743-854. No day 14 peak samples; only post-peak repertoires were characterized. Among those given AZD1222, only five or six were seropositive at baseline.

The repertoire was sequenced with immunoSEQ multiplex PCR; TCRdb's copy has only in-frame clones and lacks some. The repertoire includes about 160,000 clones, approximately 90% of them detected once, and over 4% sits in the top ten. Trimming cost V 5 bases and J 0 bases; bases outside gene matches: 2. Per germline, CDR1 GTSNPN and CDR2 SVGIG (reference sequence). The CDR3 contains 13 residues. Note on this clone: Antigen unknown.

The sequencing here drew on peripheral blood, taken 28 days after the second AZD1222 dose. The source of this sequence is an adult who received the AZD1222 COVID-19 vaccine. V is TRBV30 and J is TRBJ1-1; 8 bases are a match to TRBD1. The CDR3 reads CAWEGQVNTEAFF. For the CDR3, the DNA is TGTGCCTGGGAGGGACAGGTGAACACTGAAGCTTTCTTT.